This T cell receptor (beta chain) was recorded in a study of T cell responses to AZD1222 COVID-19 vaccine (dated by TCRdb to 2020 to 2023). With respect to the entire study: Because spike-specific TCR depth and breadth did not differ between the two schedules, AZD1222 recipients who got a second dose at roughly 4 weeks were pooled with those who got a second dose at roughly 12 weeks. TCR sequencing was performed for 233 trial participants, of whom 200 to 220 were given two doses of AZD1222 and around 25 were given two doses of MenACWY control vaccine. Trial participants were enrolled by age into subgroups of 18-55, 56-69 and 70-plus years, and around 150, 28 and 57 TCR-sequenced participants, respectively, were included in these subgroups.

The germline V gene specifies LGHNA as CDR1 and YSLEER as CDR2. From the cysteine up to the phenylalanine, the CDR3 has a length of 21 residues. CDR3 DNA is the only sequence kept; it has 63 bases, read in frame from the first base. V loses 3 bases at its end and J loses 2 bases; junction bases beyond the gene matches: 18. The intended sense of this specimen's time point label: baseline before first vaccination. Samples from vaccinated people were obtained from the UK trials COV001 and COV002, which included a single-blind randomized controlled phase 2/3 trial of AZD1222 (ChAdOx1 nCoV-19) in healthy adults. Trial participant PBMC samples were collected at day 0 and day 28 after the second dose for TCRbeta chain sequencing. The paper as a whole reports these results and caveats: The 56-69-year group was small, and its depth increase did not reach significance, likely because of low power. After two AZD1222 doses, spike-specific TCR breadth and depth were significantly higher than at day 0 and than in MenACWY recipients. Conclusions about previously exposed vaccinees are limited because only a handful of AZD1222 recipients were SARS-CoV-2 seropositive at baseline. Participants were mostly white British and included more females than males, and it was suggested by the authors that clonal diversity may have been underestimated. Reportedly, almost half of the unique spike-specific TCRs recognized epitopes lying outside the regions that are mutated in the B.1.351 and B.1.1.7 variants. The whole spike protein was spanned by vaccine-associated CD4 TCRs, and dominant responses were seen in regions 160-218 and 743-854. Because no day 14 peak-response samples were available, the repertoires could be characterized only after the peak T cell response.

A word on this clone: This clone's antigen is unknown. Within one base of it there is no much larger clone, and no base qualities were kept.

The CDR3 regions of human TCRbeta chains were analyzed by immunosequencing. The paper's processing steps were these. Repertoire TCRs were matched against a reference library of SARS-CoV-2-specific TCRs generated with the MIRA antigen-specificity platform. Breadth was defined as the fraction of unique TCRs that were SARS-CoV-2-associated, and depth was defined as the fraction of total T cells that were SARS-CoV-2-associated. Using the MIRA data, each spike-specific TCR was mapped to the spike region that the TCR reacts to and placed in a CD4 or CD8 class. Log10-transformed breadth and depth values were compared by one-way ANOVA with Sidak's multiple comparisons tests. Drawn from immuneACCESS, this table holds only the in-frame rearrangements with V and J called that TCRdb kept. Clones are partly lost; checked studies trace under half to an unresolved V gene and leave the rest unexplained. The V and J calls and clone size were taken over from that table, and D and trimming were inferred from the DNA. The sample records around 100,000 clones, approximately 83% of which are singletons. About 6% of the sample lies in the top ten.

The sample was peripheral blood, taken on day 0 of AZD1222 vaccination. This clonotype was obtained from an adult in good health. Recombination linked TRBV4-3 to TRBJ2-3, with 12 bases in between that match TRBD2. The sequenced DNA: TGCGCCAGCAGCCAGCAACTAGCGGGAGGCAAGGGGTTACTAAACACAGATACGCAGTATTTT. Its coded protein is CASSQQLAGGKGLLNTDTQYF.